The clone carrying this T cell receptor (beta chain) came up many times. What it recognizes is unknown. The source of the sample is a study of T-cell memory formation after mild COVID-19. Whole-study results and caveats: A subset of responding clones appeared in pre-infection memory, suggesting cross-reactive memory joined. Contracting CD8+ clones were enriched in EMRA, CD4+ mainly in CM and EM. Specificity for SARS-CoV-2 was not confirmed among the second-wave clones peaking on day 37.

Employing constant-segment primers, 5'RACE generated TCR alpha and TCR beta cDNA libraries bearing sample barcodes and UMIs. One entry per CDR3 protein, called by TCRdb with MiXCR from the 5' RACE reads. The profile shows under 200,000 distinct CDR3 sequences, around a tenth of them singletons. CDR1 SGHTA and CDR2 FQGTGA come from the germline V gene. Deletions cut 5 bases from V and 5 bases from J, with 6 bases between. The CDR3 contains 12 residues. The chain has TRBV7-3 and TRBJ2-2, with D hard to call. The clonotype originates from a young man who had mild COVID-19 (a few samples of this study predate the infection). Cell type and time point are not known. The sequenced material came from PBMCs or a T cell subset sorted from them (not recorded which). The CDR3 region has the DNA TGTGCCAGCAGCCGTTATACCGGGGAGCTGTTTTTT. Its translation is CASSRYTGELFF. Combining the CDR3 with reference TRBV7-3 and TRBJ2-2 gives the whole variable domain GAGVSQTPSNKVTEKGKYVELRCDPISGHTALYWYRQSLGQGPEFLIYFQGTGAADDSGLPNDRFFAVRPEGSVSTLKIQRTERGDSAVYLCASSRYTGELFFGEGSRLTVL.